This T cell receptor beta chain emerged from a study of CD8+ T cells in alopecia areata. Study information: Treatment comprised oral tofacitinib, 5 to 10 mg twice daily, in treated patients. The study gave tofacitinib for 6 to 18 months, then 6 months off drug.

cDNA serving as the sequencing template came from extracted, reverse transcribed RNA. Only in-frame clones appear in the TCRdb table, and some are missing; sequencing was by immunoSEQ multiplex PCR. The sample lists about 170,000 clones; 67% were seen once. CDR3 length: 13 residues. Germline loops: CDR1 SGHAT, CDR2 FQNNGV. V shed 3 bases and J 4 bases; nucleotides not matched to a gene: 1. The origin of this receptor is a human donor with alopecia areata. Here the sequenced sample was CD8+ T cells sorted from blood, taken at week 0. V gene TRBV11-2 combines with J gene TRBJ2-7, with 9 bases aligning to TRBD1. The chain's CDR3 is CASSLGTGYEQYF. The CDR3 bases are TGTGCCAGCAGCTTGGGGACAGGGTACGAGCAGTACTTC.